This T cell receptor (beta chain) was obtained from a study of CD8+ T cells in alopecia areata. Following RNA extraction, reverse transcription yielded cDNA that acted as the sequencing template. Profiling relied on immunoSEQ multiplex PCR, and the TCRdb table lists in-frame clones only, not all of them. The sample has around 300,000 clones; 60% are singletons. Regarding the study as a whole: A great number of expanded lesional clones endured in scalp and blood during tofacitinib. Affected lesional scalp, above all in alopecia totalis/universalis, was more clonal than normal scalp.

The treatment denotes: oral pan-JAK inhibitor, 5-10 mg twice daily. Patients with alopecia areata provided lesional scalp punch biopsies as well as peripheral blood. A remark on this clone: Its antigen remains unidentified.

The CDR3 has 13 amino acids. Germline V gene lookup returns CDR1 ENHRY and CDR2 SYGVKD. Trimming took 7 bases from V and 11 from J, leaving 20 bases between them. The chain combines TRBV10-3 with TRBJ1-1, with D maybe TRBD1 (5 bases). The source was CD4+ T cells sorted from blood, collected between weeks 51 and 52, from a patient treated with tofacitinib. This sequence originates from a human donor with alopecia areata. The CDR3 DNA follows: TGTGCCATCACGGGCACCCCGGACACTATTGCTTTCTTT. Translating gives CAITGTPDTIAFF.